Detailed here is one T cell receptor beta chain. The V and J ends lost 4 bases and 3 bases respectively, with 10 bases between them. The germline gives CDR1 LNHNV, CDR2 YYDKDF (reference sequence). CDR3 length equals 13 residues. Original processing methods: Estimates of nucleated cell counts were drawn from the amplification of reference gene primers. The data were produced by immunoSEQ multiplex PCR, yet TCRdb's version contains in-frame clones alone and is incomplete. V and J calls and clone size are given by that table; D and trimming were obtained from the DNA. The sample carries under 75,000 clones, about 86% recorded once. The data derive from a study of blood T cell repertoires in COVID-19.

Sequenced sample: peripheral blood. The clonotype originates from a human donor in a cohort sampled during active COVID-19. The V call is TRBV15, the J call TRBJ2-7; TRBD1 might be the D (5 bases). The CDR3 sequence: CATSTTRVYEQYF. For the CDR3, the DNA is TGTGCCACCAGCACCACCAGGGTCTACGAGCAGTACTTC. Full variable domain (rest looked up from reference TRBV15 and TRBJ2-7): DAMVIQNPRYQVTQFGKPVTLSCSQTLNHNVMYWYQQKSSQAPKLLFHYYDKDFNNEADTPDNFQSRRPNTSFCFLDIRSPGLGDTAMYLCATSTTRVYEQYFGPGTRLTVT.